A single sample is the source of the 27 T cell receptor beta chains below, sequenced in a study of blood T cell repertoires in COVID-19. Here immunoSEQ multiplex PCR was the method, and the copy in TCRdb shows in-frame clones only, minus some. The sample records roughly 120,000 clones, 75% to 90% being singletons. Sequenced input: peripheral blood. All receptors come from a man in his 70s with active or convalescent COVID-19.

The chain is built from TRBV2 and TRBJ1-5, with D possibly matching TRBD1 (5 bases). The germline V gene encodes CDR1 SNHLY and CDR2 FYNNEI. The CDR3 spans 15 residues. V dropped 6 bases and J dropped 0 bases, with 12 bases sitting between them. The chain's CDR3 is CASSGDSNSNQPQHF. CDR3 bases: TGTGCCAGCAGCGGGGACTCCAATAGCAATCAGCCCCAGCATTTT.

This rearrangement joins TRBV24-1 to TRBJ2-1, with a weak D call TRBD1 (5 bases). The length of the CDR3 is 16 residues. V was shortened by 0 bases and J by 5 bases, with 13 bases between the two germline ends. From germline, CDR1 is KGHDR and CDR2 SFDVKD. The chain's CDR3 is CATSDLHGAQHNEQFF. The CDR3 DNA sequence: TGTGCCACCAGTGATTTGCATGGGGCTCAACACAATGAGCAGTTCTTC.

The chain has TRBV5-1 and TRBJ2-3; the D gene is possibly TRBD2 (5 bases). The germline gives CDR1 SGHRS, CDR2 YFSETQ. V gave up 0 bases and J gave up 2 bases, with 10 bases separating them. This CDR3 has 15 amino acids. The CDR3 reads CASSLAGSYTDTQYF. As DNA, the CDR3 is TGCGCCAGCAGCTTGGCTGGGAGTTACACAGATACGCAGTATTTT.

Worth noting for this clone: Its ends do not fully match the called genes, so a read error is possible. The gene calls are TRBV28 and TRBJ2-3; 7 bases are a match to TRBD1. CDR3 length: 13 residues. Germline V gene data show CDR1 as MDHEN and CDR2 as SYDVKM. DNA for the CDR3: TGTGCCAGCACTTTACAGGGGACAGATACGCAGTATTTT. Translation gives CASTLQGTDTQYF.

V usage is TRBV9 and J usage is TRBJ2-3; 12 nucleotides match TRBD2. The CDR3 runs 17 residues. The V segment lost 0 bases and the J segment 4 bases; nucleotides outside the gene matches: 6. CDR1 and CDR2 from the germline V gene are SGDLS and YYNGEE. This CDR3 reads CASSVATLAGGADTQYF. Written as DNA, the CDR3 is TGTGCCAGCAGCGTAGCTACCCTAGCGGGAGGGGCAGATACGCAGTATTTT.

CDR3 DNA: TGTGCCAGTAGTTCAGGACTAGCGAGCACCGGGGAGCTGTTTTTT. Protein sequence: CASSSGLASTGELFF. The chain couples TRBV19 to TRBJ2-2; 9 nucleotides match TRBD2. The CDR3 contains 15 residues. Germline assignment: CDR1 LNHDA and CDR2 SQIVND (reference sequence). V trimming: 5 bases; J trimming: 4 bases; junction bases outside the gene matches: 5.

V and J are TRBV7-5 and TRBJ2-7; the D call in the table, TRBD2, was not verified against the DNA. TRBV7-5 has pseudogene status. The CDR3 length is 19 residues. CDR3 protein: CARSLWGLAGGPPSYEQYF. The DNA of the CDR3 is TGTGCCAGAAGCTTATGGGGACTAGCGGGAGGACCGCCATCCTACGAGCAGTACTTC.

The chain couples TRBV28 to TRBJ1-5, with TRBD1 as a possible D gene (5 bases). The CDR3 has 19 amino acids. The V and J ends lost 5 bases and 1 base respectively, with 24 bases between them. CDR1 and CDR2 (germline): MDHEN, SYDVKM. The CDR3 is CASSQPRGTSASSNQPQHF. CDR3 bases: TGTGCCAGCAGTCAGCCAAGAGGGACTTCGGCGAGCAGCAATCAGCCCCAGCATTTT.

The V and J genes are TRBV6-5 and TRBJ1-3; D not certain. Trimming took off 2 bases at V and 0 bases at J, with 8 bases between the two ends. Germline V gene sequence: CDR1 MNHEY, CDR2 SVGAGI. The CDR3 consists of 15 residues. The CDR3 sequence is CASSYKSLSGNTIYF. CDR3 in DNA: TGTGCCAGCAGTTACAAGTCACTCTCTGGAAACACCATATATTTT.

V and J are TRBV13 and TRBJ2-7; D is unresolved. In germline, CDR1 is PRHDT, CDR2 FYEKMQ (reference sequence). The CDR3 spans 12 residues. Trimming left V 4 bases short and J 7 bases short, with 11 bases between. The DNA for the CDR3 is TGTGCCAGCAGCTCATCATACAGAGAGCAGTACTTC. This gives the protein CASSSSYREQYF. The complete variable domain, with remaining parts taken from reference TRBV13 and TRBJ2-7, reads AAGVIQSPRHLIKEKRETATLKCYPIPRHDTVYWYQQGPGQDPQFLISFYEKMQSDKGSIPDRFSAQQFSDYHSELNMSSLELGDSALYFCASSSSYREQYFGPGTRLTVT.

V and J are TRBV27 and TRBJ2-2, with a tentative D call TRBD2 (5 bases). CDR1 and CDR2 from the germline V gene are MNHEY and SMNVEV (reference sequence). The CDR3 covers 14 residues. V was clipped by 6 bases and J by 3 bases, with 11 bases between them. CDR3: CASRRQEDTGELFF. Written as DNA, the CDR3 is TGTGCCAGCAGGAGGCAGGAGGACACCGGGGAGCTGTTTTTT.

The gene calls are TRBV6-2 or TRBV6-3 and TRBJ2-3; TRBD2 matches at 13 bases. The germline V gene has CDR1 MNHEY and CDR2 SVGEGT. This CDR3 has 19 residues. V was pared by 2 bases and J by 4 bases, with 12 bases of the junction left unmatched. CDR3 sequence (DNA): TGTGCCAGCAGTTACCAGGCTTCCACTAGCGGGAGGGTAGCAGATACGCAGTATTTT. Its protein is CASSYQASTSGRVADTQYF.

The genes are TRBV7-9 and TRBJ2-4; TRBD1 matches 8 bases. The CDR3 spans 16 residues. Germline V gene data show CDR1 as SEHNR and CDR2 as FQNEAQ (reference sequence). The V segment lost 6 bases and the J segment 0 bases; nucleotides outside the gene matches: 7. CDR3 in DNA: TGTGCCAGCAGTGGGAGACAGGGGCTAGCCAAAAACATTCAGTACTTC. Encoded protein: CASSGRQGLAKNIQYF.

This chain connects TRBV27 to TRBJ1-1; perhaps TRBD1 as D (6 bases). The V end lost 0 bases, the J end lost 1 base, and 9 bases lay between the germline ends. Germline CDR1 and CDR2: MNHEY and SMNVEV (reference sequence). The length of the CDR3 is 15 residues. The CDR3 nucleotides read TGTGCCAGCAGTTTATCCCCGACAGGGAACACTGAAGCTTTCTTT. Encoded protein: CASSLSPTGNTEAFF.

DNA of the CDR3: TGTGCCAGTAATCCTGGCGGGAGGGCCTACGAGCAGTACTTC. Protein: CASNPGGRAYEQYF. This chain connects TRBV19 to TRBJ2-7; 9 positions match TRBD2. The CDR3 covers 14 residues. CDR1 is LNHDA and CDR2 is SQIVND in the germline V gene (reference sequence). V gave up 7 bases and J gave up 2 bases; unmatched junction bases: 6.

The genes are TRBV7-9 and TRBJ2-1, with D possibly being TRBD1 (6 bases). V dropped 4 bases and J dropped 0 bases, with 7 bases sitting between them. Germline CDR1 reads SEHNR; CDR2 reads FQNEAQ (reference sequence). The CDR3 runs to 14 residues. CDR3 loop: CASSSDSSYNEQFF. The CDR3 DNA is TGTGCCAGCAGCTCGGACAGCTCCTACAATGAGCAGTTCTTC.

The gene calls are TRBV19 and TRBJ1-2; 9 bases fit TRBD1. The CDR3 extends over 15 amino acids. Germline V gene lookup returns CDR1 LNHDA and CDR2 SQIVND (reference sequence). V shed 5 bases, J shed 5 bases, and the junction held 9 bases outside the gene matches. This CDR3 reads CASSYTPGTGYGYTF. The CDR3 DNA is TGTGCCAGTAGTTACACCCCCGGGACAGGGTATGGCTACACCTTC.

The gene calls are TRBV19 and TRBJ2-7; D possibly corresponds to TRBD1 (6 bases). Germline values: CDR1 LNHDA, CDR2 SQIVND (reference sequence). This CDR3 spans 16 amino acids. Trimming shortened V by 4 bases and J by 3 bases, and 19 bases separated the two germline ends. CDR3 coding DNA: TGTGCCAGTAGTAGTCGTGGACAGACGGCGGACTACGAGCAGTACTTC. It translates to CASSSRGQTADYEQYF.

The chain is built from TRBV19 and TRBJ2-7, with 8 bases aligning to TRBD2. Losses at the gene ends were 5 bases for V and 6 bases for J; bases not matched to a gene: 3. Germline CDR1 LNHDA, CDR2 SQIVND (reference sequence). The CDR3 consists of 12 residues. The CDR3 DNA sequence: TGTGCCAGTAGTCGACGGGAGGGCGAGCAGTACTTC. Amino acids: CASSRREGEQYF.

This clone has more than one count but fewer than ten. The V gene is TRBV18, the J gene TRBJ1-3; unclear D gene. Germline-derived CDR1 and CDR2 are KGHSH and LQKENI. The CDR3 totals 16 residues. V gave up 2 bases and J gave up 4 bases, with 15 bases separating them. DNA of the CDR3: TGTGCCAGCTCACCAGCGGTCACGAGTGCCGGAAACACCATATATTTT. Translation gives CASSPAVTSAGNTIYF.

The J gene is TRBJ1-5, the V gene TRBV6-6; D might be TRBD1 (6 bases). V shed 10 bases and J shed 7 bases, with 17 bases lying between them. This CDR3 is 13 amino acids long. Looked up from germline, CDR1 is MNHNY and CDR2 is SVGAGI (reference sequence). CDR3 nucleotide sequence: TGTGCCAACCGACAGGTTATCGGCCAGCCCCAGCATTTT. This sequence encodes CANRQVIGQPQHF.

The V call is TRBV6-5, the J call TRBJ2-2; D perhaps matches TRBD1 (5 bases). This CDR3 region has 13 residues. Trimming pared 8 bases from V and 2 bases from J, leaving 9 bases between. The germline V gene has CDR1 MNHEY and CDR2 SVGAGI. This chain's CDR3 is CASPDINTGELFF. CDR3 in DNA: TGTGCCAGCCCGGACATTAACACCGGGGAGCTGTTTTTT.

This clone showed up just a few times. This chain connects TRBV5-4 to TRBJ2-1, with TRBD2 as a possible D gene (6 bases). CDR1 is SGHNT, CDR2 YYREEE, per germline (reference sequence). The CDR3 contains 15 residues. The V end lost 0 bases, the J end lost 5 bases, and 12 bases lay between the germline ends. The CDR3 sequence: CASSLGREPHNEQFF. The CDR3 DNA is TGTGCCAGCAGCTTGGGGCGGGAACCCCACAATGAGCAGTTCTTC.

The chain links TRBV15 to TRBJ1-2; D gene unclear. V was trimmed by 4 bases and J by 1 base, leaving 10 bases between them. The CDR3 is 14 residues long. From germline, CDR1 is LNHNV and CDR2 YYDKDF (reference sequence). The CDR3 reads CATSNGGSNYGYTF. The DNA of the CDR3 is TGTGCCACCAGCAATGGAGGGAGTAACTATGGCTACACCTTC.

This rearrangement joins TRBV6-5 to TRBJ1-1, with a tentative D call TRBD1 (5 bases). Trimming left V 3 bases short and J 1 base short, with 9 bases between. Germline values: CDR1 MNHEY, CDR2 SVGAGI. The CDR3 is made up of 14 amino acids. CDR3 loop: CASSYTGPNTEAFF. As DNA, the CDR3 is TGTGCCAGCAGTTATACAGGACCGAACACTGAAGCTTTCTTT.

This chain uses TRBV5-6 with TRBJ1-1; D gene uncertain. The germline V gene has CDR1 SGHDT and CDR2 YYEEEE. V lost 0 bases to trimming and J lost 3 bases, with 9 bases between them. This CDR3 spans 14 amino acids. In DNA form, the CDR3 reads TGTGCCAGCAGCTTGGGGCAGGCTTACACTGAAGCTTTCTTT. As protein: CASSLGQAYTEAFF.

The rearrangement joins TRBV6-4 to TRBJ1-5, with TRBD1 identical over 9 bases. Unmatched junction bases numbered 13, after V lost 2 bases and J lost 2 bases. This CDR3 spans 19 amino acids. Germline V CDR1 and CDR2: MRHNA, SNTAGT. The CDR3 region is CASSDDRTGEFGGNQPQHF. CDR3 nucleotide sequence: TGTGCCAGCAGTGACGATAGGACAGGGGAATTTGGAGGCAATCAGCCCCAGCATTTT.